This TCR beta chain emerged from a study of T cell repertoires in cytomegalovirus infection. Overall study: Selected CMV epitopes included recently identified HLA-C-restricted ones as well as well-studied HLA-B-restricted ones. Public signatures in TCR beta pointed to CMV infection and matching HLA type.

Study outcomes and limitations: HLA-C-restricted TCR beta clonotypes specific for CMV led the ex vivo response. Pooled public TCR beta family frequency picked out CMV carriers with the relevant HLA.

A single record per CDR3 protein comes from TCRdb applying MiXCR to the reads. The sample shows about 280,000 distinct CDR3 sequences, approximately 22% of them seen only once. V trimming: 8 bases; J trimming: 3 bases; junction bases outside the gene matches: 9. The CDR3 has 14 amino acids. Note on this clonotype: The antigen is unknown.

This chain joins TRBV12-3 or TRBV12-4 and TRBJ2-7, with 8 bases fitting TRBD2. The starting material was cultured PBMCs, obtained from culture after CMV antigen stimulation. The source is a human donor in good health (CMV status not recorded). Some clones in this sample may be carry-over from other donors' samples. CDR3 residues: CASALSGRYYEQYF. The CDR3 bases are TGTGCCAGCGCCCTGAGCGGGAGATACTACGAGCAGTACTTC.